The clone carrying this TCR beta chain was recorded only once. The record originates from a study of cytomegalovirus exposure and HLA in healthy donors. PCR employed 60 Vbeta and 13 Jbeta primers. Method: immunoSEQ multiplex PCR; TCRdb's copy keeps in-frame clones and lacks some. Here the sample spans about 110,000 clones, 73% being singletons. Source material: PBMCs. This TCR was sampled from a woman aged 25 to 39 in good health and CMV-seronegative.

For the CDR3, the DNA is TGTGCCAGTAGTAAGGCAGGGCCCTATGGCTACACCTTC. Translating it yields CASSKAGPYGYTF. The rearrangement links TRBV19 to TRBJ1-2, with D tentatively TRBD1 (5 bases). Per the germline V gene, CDR1 is LNHDA and CDR2 is SQIVND (reference sequence). CDR3 length: 13 residues. Trimming took 4 bases from V and 4 from J, leaving 10 bases between them.